The T cell receptor (beta chain) under discussion was sequenced for a study of blood T cells in healthy people across ages. Study-wide points: Older age went with lower TCR beta diversity per million T cells, in a roughly linear way.

The length of the CDR3 is 16 residues. CDR1 is SGHRS, CDR2 YFSETQ, per germline. The V gene lost 4 bases and the J gene lost 3 bases, with 17 bases spanning the gap. Using a J-beta primer mix together with a sample-barcoded 5' primer, a second PCR was run for about 6 to 11 cycles. TCRdb analysed the 5' RACE reads with MiXCR anew, one entry per CDR3 protein. This table holds around 990,000 distinct CDR3 sequences, around 25% found once. This clonotype was observed once. Its target is not known. This sample also belongs to another study, concerning T cells of mothers and their children.

Material for sequencing was blood. This chain uses TRBV5-1 with TRBJ1-5; unclear D gene. The clonotype comes from a girl aged 2 to 9 in good health. CDR3 coding DNA: TGCGCCAGCAGCCTAGAACCCTCCGGACTCAATCAGCCCCAGCATTTT. Translation: CASSLEPSGLNQPQHF.